The entry that follows covers one T cell receptor (beta chain) sequence. Profiled with immunoSEQ multiplex PCR; TCRdb holds only in-frame clones, not every one. The sample yields approximately 99,000 clones, 70% to 90% seen once. This specimen belongs to a study of OX40 agonist ivuxolimab in advanced cancers. Study overall: Patients were given ivuxolimab, an antibody that agonizes OX40 (CD134).

Germline assignment: CDR1 MNHEY and CDR2 SVGAGI. Between the trimmed V and J ends, which lost 2 bases and 7 bases, there was a span of 14 bases. CDR3 length: 14 amino acids. This chain links TRBV6-5 with TRBJ1-1; the D gene is possibly TRBD1 (5 bases). This sequence was found in an adult with an advanced solid tumor such as melanoma, head and neck, liver or kidney cancer. The starting material was CD4+ or CD8+ T cells sorted from blood, obtained in a trial of the OX40 agonist ivuxolimab. CDR3 coding DNA: TGTGCCAGCAGTTACCGCCGAAATCAGGGTGAAGCTTTCTTT. Its protein is CASSYRRNQGEAFF.